This T cell receptor (beta chain) was sequenced during a study of human T cells and chemical hapten exposure. TCRdb reprocessed the RACE reads via MiXCR and lists one record per CDR3 protein. This sample has over 70,000 distinct CDR3 sequences; 8.5% occur once, and the top ten carry roughly 3.8%. Time point given: patch test 2, 6 weeks after DPC sensitization. The treatment was: therapeutic diphenylcyclopropenone sensitization with weekly scalp DPC. Blood sampling occurred before each patch-test application. This clonotype was seen many times. As yet, its antigen is unknown. Study-wide findings and caveats: Donors in the study had alopecia, meaning their immune response may differ from healthy people's.

The sample in question was whole blood, obtained in connection with sensitization to the hapten diphenylcyclopropenone (DPC). This clonotype was sampled from a woman aged 45-65 years with alopecia areata. Some clones in this sample may be carry-over from other donors' samples.

CDR3 loop: CASRLEGFSGNTIYF. CDR3 DNA: TGTGCCAGCAGACTTGAAGGCTTCTCTGGAAACACCATATATTTT. The V gene is TRBV6-5, the J gene TRBJ1-3; no clear D. V was cut by 6 bases and J by 0 bases, with 12 bases left in between. In germline, CDR1 is MNHEY, CDR2 SVGAGI. The CDR3 has 15 amino acids.